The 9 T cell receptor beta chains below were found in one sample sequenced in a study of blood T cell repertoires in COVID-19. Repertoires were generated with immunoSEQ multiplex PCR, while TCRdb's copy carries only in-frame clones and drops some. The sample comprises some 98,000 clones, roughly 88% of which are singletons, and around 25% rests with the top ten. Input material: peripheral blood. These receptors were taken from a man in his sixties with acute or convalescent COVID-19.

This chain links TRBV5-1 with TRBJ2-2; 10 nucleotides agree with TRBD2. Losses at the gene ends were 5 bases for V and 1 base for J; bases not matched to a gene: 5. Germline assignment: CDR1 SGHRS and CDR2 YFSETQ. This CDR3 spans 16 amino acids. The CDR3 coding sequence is TGCGCCAGCAGACCTAGCGGGGGCCTGAACACCGGGGAGCTGTTTTTT. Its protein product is CASRPSGGLNTGELFF.

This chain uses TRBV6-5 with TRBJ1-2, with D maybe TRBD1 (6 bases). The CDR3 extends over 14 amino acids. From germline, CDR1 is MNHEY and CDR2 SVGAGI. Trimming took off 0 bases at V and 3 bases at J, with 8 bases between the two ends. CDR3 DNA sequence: TGTGCCAGCAGTTACTCCAGGGGTTACTATGGCTACACCTTC. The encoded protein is CASSYSRGYYGYTF.

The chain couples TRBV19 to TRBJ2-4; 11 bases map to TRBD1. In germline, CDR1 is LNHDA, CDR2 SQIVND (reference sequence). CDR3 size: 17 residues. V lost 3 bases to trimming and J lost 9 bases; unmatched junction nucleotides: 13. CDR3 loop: CASSISWGSGTGGIQYF. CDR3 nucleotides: TGTGCCAGTAGTATTTCCTGGGGGTCCGGGACAGGGGGCATTCAGTACTTC.

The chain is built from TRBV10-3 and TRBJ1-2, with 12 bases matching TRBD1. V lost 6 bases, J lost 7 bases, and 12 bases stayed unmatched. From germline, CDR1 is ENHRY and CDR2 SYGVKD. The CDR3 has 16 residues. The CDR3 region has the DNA TGTGCCATCAGCTTGGCCCCGGGACAGGGGGCGCCTGGCTACACCTTC. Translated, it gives CAISLAPGQGAPGYTF.

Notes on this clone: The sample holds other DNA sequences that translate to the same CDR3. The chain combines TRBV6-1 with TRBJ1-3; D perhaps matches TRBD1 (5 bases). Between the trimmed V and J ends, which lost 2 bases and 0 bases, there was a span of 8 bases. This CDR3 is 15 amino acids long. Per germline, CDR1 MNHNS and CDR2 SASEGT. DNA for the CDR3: TGTGCCAGCAGTGAAAGGGGAGGCTCTGGAAACACCATATATTTT. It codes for CASSERGGSGNTIYF.

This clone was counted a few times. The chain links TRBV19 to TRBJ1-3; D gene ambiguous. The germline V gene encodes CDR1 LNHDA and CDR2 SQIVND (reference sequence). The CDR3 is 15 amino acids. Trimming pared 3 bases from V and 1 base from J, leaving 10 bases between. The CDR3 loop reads CASSIGRGSGNTIYF. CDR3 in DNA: TGTGCCAGTAGTATCGGACGAGGGTCTGGAAACACCATATATTTT.

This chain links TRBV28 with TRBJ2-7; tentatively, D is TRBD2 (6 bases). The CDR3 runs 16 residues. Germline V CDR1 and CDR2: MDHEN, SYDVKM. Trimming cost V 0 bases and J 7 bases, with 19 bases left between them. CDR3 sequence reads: CASSLWRRDGLWEQYF. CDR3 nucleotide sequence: TGTGCCAGCAGTTTATGGAGGCGGGACGGATTGTGGGAGCAGTACTTC.

The CDR3 DNA is TGTGCCAGCAGTTACACCGGGACAGGGCTCGGCTACACCTTC. Its protein is CASSYTGTGLGYTF. The rearrangement uses TRBV6-6 and TRBJ1-2, with 9 bases fitting TRBD1. CDR1 MNHNY and CDR2 SVGAGI come from the germline V gene (reference sequence). This CDR3 comprises 14 residues. Trimming cost V 2 bases and J 8 bases; bases outside gene matches: 6.

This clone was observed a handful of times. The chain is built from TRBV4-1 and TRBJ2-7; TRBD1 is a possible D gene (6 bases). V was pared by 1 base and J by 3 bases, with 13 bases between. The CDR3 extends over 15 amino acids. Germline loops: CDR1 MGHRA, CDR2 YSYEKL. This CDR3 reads CASSQVTQGIYEQYF. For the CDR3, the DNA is TGCGCCAGCAGCCAAGTTACGCAGGGGATCTACGAGCAGTACTTC.